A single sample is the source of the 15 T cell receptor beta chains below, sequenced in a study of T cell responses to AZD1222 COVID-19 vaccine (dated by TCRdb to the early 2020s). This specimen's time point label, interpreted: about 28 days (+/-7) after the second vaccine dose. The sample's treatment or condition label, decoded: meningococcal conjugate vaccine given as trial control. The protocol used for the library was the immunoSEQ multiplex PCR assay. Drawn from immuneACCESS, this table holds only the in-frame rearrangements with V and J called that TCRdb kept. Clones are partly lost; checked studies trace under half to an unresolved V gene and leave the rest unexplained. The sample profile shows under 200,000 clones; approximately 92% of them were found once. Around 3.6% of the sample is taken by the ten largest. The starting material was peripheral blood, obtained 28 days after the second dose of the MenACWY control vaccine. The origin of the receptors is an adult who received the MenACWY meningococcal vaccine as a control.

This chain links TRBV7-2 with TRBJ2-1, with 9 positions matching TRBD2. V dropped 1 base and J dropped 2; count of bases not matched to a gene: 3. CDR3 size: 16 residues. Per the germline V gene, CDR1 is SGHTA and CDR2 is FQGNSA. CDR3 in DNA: TGTGCCAGCAGCTTAGTTAGCGGGAGCCCCTACAATGAGCAGTTCTTC. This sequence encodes CASSLVSGSPYNEQFF.

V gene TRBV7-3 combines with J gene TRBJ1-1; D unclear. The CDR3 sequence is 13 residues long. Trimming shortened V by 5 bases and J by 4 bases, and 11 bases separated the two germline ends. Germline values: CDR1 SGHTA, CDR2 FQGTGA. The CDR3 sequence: CASSLFLGTEAFF. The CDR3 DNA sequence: TGTGCCAGCAGCCTCTTCCTGGGCACTGAAGCTTTCTTT.

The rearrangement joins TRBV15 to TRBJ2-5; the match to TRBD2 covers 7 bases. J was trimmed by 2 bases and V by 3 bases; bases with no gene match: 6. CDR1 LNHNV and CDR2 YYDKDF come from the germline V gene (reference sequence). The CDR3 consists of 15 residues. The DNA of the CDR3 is TGTGCCACCAGCAGGAACCTGGGGGGGCAAGAGACCCAGTACTTC. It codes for CATSRNLGGQETQYF.

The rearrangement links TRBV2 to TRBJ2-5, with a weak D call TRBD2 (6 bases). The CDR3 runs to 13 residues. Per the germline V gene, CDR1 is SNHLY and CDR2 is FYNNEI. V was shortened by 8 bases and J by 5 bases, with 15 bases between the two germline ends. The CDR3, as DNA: TGTGCCAGCGGGGCCGGGAGAACGGAGACCCAGTACTTC. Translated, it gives CASGAGRTETQYF.

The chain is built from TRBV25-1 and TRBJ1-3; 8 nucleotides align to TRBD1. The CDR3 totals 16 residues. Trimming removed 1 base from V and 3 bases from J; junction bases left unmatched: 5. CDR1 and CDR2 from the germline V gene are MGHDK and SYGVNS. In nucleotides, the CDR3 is TGTGCCAGCAGTGAATTCCGGACAGGGCATGGAAACACCATATATTTT. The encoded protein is CASSEFRTGHGNTIYF.

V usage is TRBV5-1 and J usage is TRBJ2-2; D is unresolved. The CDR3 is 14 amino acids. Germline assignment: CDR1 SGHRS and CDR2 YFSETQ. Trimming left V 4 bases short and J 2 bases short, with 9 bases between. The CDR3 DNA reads TGCGCCAGCAGCAGCCACCACAACACCGGGGAGCTGTTTTTT. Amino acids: CASSSHHNTGELFF.

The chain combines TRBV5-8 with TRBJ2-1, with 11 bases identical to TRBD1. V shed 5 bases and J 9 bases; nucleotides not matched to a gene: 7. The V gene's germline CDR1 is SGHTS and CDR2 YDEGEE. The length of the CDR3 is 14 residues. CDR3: CASRDRGRLSEQFF. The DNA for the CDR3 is TGTGCCAGCAGGGACAGGGGGCGCTTAAGTGAGCAGTTCTTC.

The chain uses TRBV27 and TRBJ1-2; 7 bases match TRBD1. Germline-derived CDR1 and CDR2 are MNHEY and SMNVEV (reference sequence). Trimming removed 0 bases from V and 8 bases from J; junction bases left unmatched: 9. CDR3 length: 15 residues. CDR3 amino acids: CASSLSYQGEGGYTF. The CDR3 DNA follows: TGTGCCAGCAGTTTATCGTATCAGGGGGAGGGCGGCTACACCTTC.

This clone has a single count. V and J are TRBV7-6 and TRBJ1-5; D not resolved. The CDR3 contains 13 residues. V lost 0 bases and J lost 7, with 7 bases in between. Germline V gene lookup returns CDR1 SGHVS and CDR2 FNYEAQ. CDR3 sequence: CASSLAVAQPQHF. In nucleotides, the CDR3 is TGTGCCAGCAGCTTAGCGGTCGCCCAGCCCCAGCATTTT.

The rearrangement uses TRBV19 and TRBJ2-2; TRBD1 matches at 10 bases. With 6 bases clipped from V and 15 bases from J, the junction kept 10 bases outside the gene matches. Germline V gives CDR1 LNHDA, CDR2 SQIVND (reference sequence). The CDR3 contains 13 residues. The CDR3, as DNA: TGTGCCAGTAGGTCCGGGACAGGGGTCAAGTTGTTTTTT. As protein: CASRSGTGVKLFF. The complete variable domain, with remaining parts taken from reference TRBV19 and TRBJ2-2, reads DGGITQSPKYLFRKEGQNVTLSCEQNLNHDAMYWYRQDPGQGLRLIYYSQIVNDFQKGDIAEGYSVSREKKESFPLTVTSAQKNPTAFYLCASRSGTGVKLFFGEGSRLTVL.

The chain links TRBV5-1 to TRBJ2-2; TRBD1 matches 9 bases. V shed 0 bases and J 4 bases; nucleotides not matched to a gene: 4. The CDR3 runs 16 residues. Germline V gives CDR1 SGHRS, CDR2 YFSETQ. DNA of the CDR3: TGCGCCAGCAGCTTGGCGGGACAGGGTGGCACCGGGGAGCTGTTTTTT. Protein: CASSLAGQGGTGELFF.

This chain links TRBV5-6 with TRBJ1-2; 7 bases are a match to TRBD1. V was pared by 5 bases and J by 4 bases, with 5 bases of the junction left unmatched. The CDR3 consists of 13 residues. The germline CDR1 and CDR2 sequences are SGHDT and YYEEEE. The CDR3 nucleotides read TGTGCCAGCAGTTTGACAGGGATCTATGGCTACACCTTC. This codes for CASSLTGIYGYTF.

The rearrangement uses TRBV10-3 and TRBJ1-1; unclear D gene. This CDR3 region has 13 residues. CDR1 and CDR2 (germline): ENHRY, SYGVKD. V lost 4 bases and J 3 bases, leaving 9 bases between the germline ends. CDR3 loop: CAISGREDTEAFF. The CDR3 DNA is TGTGCCATCAGTGGCCGGGAAGACACTGAAGCTTTCTTT.

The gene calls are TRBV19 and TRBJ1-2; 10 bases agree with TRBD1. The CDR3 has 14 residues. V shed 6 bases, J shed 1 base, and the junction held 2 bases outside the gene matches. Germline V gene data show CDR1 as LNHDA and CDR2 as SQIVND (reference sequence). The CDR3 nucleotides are TGTGCCAGTAGGGGACAGGGGTTTAACTATGGCTACACCTTC. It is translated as CASRGQGFNYGYTF. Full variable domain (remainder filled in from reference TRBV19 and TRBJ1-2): DGGITQSPKYLFRKEGQNVTLSCEQNLNHDAMYWYRQDPGQGLRLIYYSQIVNDFQKGDIAEGYSVSREKKESFPLTVTSAQKNPTAFYLCASRGQGFNYGYTFGSGTRLTVV.

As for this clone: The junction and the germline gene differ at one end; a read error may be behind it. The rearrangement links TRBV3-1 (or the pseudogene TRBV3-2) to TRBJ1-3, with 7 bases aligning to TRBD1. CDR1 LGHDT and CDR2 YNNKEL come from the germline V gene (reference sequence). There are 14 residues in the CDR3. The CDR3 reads CASRPTGAGNTIYF. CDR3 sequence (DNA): TGTGCCAGCAGGCCTACAGGGGCTGGGAACACCATATATTTT.